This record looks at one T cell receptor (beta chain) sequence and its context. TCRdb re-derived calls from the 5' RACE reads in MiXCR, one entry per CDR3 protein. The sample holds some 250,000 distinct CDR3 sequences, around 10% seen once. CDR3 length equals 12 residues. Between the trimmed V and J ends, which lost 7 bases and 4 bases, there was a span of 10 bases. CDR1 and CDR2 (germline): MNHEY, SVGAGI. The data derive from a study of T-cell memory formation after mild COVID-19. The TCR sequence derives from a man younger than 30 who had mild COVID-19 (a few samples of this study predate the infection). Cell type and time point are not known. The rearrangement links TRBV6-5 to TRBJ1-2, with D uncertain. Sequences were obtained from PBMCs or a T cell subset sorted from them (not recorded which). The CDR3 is CASKGEGYGYTF. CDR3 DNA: TGTGCCAGCAAGGGCGAGGGCTATGGCTACACCTTC.